A selection of T cell receptor beta chains follows, all from one sample in a study of cytomegalovirus exposure and HLA in healthy donors. The repertoire was sequenced with immunoSEQ multiplex PCR; TCRdb's copy has only in-frame clones and lacks some. The table records about 110,000 clones, about 85% of them present only once. Specimen: PBMCs. The source is a woman between 18 and 29 years old in good health and CMV-seronegative. CDR3s include the opening cysteine and the closing phenylalanine or tryptophan. D genes are given only for firm matches. A clone size is listed for some rows: how often the clone was seen (once, few, many), or a class if it is expanded.

TRBJ2-7	TRBD2	.	TRBV30	TGTGCCTGGAGTAGTAGCGGGGGCTACGAGCAGTACTTC	CAWSSSGGYEQYF
TRBJ2-7	.	many	TRBV25-1	TGTGCCAGCAGTCCCTCCGGGGGTATTTACGAGCAGTACTTC	CASSPSGGIYEQYF
TRBJ1-1	TRBD1	.	TRBV7-9	TGTGCCAGCAGCTCCCAGGCAGGGGGGAGAGGTGAAGCTTTCTTT	CASSSQAGGRGEAFF
TRBJ1-2	TRBD1	.	TRBV6-1	TGTGCCAGCAGTGAAGGTCAGGGGGCCGCCGACACCTTC	CASSEGQGAADTF
TRBJ2-7	TRBD1	.	TRBV28	TGTGCCAGCAGGGGAAGAGGGGGCCTATCCTACGAGCAGTACTTC	CASRGRGGLSYEQYF
TRBJ2-5	TRBD2	.	TRBV27	TGTGCCAGCAGCCTGGGACTAGCGGGGGGCCAAGAGACCCAGTACTTC	CASSLGLAGGQETQYF
TRBJ1-6	TRBD1	once	TRBV19	TGTGCCAGTAGCGAAAGACAGGGGAATAATTCACCCCTCCACTTT	CASSERQGNNSPLHF
TRBJ2-2	.	once	TRBV11-2	TGTGCCAGCAGCTTAGTTGCTAGGATTAACACCGGGGAGCTGTTTTTT	CASSLVARINTGELFF
TRBJ1-2	TRBD1	.	TRBV5-1	TGCGCCAGCAGAAGATCCGGGACAGTCAGCGATGGTGACGGCTACACCTTC	CASRRSGTVSDGDGYTF
TRBJ1-5	.	.	TRBV6-1	TGTGCCAGCAGTGAAATCGGCAGGGGCTCCCATTACAATCAGCCCCAGCATTTT	CASSEIGRGSHYNQPQHF